These 7 T cell receptor beta chains originate from one sample sequenced in a study of shared clonotypes between healthy human individuals. The table came from immunoSEQ multiplex PCR; TCRdb's copy has only in-frame clones and leaves some out. The sample consists of roughly 640,000 clones, approximately 79% of them appearing once. Specimen: memory CD4+ T cells sorted from blood. Regarding subset: CD45RA-negative fraction. These TCRs come from a woman under 40 in good health.

The chain has TRBV7-2 and TRBJ1-2; TRBD1 matches at 7 bases. J gave up 8 bases and V 5 bases, and 23 bases lay outside the gene matches. CDR1 and CDR2 (germline): SGHTA, FQGNSA. The CDR3 runs 18 residues. The CDR3 nucleotides read TGTGCCAGCAGCCTACAACCGGGACAGCTACCGTGGAGAGGAGGCTACACCTTC. Residues: CASSLQPGQLPWRGGYTF.

The chain combines TRBV10-3 with TRBJ1-5; the D gene is possibly TRBD1 (6 bases). V lost 3 bases to trimming and J lost 2 bases, with 14 bases between them. CDR3 size: 16 residues. In germline, CDR1 is ENHRY, CDR2 SYGVKD. The CDR3 here is CAISDGQSGGNQPQHF. DNA for the CDR3: TGTGCCATCAGTGACGGACAGTCCGGGGGCAATCAGCCCCAGCATTTT.

This chain uses TRBV28 with TRBJ1-3; D not resolved. The CDR3 extends over 15 amino acids. CDR1 MDHEN and CDR2 SYDVKM come from the germline V gene. V was pared by 8 bases and J by 0 bases, with 14 bases between. The CDR3 DNA is TGTGCCAGCTCAAGGGTGCGAATCTCTGGAAACACCATATATTTT. This encodes CASSRVRISGNTIYF.

This clone came up a few times. The rearrangement joins TRBV25-1 to TRBJ2-7, with D perhaps being TRBD1 or TRBD2 (5 bases each). Trimming took off 6 bases at V and 0 bases at J, with 12 bases between the two ends. Germline loops: CDR1 MGHDK, CDR2 SYGVNS. The CDR3 runs to 14 residues. CDR3 in DNA: TGTGCCAGCAGCTCCGGGACGACCTCCTACGAGCAGTACTTC. Residues: CASSSGTTSYEQYF.

The genes are TRBV27 and TRBJ2-2; possible D gene TRBD1, 6 bases. The CDR3 covers 17 residues. Trimming took off 5 bases at V and 4 bases at J, with 20 bases between the two ends. Looked up from germline, CDR1 is MNHEY and CDR2 is SMNVEV (reference sequence). Written as DNA, the CDR3 is TGTGCCAGCAGTCCGTTAGGGTCTCAGGGGTCCACCGGGGAGCTGTTTTTT. Amino acids: CASSPLGSQGSTGELFF.

The chain joins TRBV9 to TRBJ1-1; TRBD1 aligns across 8 bases. V lost 3 bases to trimming and J lost 0 bases; unmatched junction nucleotides: 16. Germline V lookup: CDR1 SGDLS, CDR2 YYNGEE. There are 19 residues in the CDR3. DNA of the CDR3: TGTGCCAGCAGCGGAAACTTGAACAGGGGGAATAGGCTGAACACTGAAGCTTTCTTT. Translating it yields CASSGNLNRGNRLNTEAFF.

This chain uses TRBV29-1 with TRBJ2-2; unclear D gene. This CDR3 has 14 residues. Trimming took 1 base from V and 2 from J, leaving 8 bases between them. Germline-derived CDR1 and CDR2 are SQVTM and ANQGSEA. The CDR3 sequence is CSVEAPGNTGELFF. CDR3 in DNA: TGCAGCGTTGAAGCCCCAGGAAACACCGGGGAGCTGTTTTTT.